The text below deals with one TCR beta chain. Antigen specificity is unknown. This sample is part of a study of brain T cells in children with intractable seizures. Notes on the study in general: Pre- and post-surgery blood differed in depth, so pre-surgery absences may be undersampling.

Sequencing used immunoSEQ multiplex PCR; TCRdb keeps in-frame clones, though not all of them. The sample has some 41,000 clones, 75% to 95% seen once; the top ten hold approximately 6.8%. The sequenced cases were selected for having the highest brain T cell transcript signatures. The clonotype comes from a girl aged 2 to 9 with tuberous sclerosis and intractable seizures. The starting material was peripheral blood, obtained at surgery.

The CDR3 DNA reads as TGTGCCAGCAGCCAAGATTCCACAAATAATTCACCCCTCCACTTT. It is translated as CASSQDSTNNSPLHF. The chain couples TRBV3-1 (or the pseudogene TRBV3-2) to TRBJ1-6; D is ambiguous. Germline lookup yields CDR1 LGHDT and CDR2 YNNKEL (reference sequence). Trimming shortened V by 0 bases and J by 5 bases, and 8 bases separated the two germline ends. CDR3 length: 15 amino acids.